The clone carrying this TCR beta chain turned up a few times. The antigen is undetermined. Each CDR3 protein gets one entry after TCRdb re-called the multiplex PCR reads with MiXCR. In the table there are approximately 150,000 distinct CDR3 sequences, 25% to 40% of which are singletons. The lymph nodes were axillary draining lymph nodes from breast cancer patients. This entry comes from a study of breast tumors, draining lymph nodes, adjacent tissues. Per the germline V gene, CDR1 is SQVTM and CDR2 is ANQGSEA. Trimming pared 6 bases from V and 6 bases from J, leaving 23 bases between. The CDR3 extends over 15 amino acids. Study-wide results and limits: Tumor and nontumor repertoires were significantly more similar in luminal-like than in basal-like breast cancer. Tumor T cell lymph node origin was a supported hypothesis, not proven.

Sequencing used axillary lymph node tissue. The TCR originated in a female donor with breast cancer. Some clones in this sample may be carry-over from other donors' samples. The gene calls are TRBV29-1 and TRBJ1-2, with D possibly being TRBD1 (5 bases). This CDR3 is CSVAVGTGLWDGYTF. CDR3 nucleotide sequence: TGCAGCGTCGCTGTCGGGACCGGACTATGGGATGGCTACACCTTC. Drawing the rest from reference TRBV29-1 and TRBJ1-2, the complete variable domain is SAVISQKPSRDICQRGTSLTIQCQVDSQVTMMFWYRQQPGQSLTLIATANQGSEATYESGFVIDKFPISRPNLTFSTLTVSNMSPEDSSIYLCSVAVGTGLWDGYTFGSGTRLTVV.